This T cell receptor (beta chain) is from a study of T cells in Graves' hyperthyroidism and ophthalmopathy. The sample, blood from the first hyperthyroidism diagnosis, precedes any ophthalmopathy symptoms. This clonotype was counted a few times. RNA transcripts were the template for amplifying TCR beta CDR3 regions. HTBI primers drove first-round RT-PCR of the TCR CDR3. A single record per CDR3 protein comes from TCRdb applying MiXCR to the multiplex PCR reads. The table records some 600,000 distinct CDR3 sequences, about 15% of them present only once. The TCR comes from a woman aged 25 to 39 with Graves' hyperthyroidism that later progressed to Graves' ophthalmopathy. Sequenced material: blood.

CDR3 nucleotides: TGCGCCAGCAGTGAGTCGCTAGTTTTACCGTACAATGAGCAGTTCTTC. Its protein is CASSESLVLPYNEQFF. The chain recombines TRBV10-1 with TRBJ2-1; D remains ambiguous. The CDR3 is 16 amino acids. V lost 0 bases, J lost 4 bases, and 13 bases lay in between. Per the germline V gene, CDR1 is WNHNN and CDR2 is SYGVQD (reference sequence).